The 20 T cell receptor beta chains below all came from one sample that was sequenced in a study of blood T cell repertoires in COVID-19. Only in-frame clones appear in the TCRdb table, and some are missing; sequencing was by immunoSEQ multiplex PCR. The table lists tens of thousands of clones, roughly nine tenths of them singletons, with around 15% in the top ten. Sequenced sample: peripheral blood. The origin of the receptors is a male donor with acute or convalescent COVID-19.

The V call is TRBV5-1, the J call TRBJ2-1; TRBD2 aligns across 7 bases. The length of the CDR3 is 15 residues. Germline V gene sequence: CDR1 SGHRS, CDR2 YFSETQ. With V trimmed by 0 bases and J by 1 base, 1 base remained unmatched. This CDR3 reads CASSLERGSYNEQFF. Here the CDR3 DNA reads TGCGCCAGCAGCTTGGAGCGGGGATCCTACAATGAGCAGTTCTTC.

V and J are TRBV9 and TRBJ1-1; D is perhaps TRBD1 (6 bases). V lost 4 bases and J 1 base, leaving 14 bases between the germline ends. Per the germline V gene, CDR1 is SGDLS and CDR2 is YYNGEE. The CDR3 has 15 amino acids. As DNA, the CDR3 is TGTGCCAGCAGCTCACAACAGGGAGCGAACACTGAAGCTTTCTTT. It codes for CASSSQQGANTEAFF.

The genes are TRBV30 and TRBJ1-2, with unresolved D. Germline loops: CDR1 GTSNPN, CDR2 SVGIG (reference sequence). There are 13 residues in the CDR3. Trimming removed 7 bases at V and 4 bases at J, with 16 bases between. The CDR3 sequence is CASFLRVGYGYTF. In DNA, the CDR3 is TGTGCCTCCTTCCTACGGGTGGGCTATGGCTACACCTTC. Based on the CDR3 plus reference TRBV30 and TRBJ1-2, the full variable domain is SQTIHQWPATLVQPVGSPLSLECTVEGTSNPNLYWYRQAAGRGLQLLFYSVGIGQISSEVPQNLSASRPQDRQFILSSKKLLLSDSGFYLCASFLRVGYGYTFGSGTRLTVV.

The CDR3 sequence: CASSLGELPSRVITYEQYF. CDR3 coding DNA: TGTGCCAGCAGCTTGGGAGAATTACCGAGCAGGGTCATCACGTACGAGCAGTACTTC. The V gene is TRBV5-6, the J gene TRBJ2-7, with TRBD1 as a possible D gene (5 bases). The germline V and J ends were trimmed by 0 bases and 4 bases, with 26 bases remaining between them. CDR3 length: 19 residues. The V gene's germline CDR1 is SGHDT and CDR2 YYEEEE.

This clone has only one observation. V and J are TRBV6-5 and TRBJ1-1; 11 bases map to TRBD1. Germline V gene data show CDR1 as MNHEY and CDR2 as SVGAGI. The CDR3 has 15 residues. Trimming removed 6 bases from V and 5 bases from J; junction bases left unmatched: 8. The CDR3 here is CASSQTGTGGTEAFF. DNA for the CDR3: TGTGCCAGCAGCCAGACCGGGACAGGGGGTACTGAAGCTTTCTTT.

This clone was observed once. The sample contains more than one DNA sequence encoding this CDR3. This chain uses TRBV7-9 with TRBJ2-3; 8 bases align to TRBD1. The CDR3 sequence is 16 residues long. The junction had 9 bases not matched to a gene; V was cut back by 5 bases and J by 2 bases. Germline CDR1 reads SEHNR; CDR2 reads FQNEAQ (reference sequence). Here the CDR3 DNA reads TGTGCCAGCAGCCCACTCTGGACAGGGACCACAGATACGCAGTATTTT. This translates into CASSPLWTGTTDTQYF.

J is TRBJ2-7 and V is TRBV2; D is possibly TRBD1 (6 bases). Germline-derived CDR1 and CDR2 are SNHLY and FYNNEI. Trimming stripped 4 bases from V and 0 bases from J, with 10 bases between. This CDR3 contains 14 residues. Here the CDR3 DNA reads TGTGCCAGCAGTGCAGGGGACGCCTCCTACGAGCAGTACTTC. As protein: CASSAGDASYEQYF.

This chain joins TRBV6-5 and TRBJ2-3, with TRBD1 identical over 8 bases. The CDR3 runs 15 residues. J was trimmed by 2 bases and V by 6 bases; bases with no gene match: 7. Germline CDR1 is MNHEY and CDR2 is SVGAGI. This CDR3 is CASRPTGGNTDTQYF. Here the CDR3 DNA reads TGTGCCAGCAGGCCCACAGGGGGGAACACAGATACGCAGTATTTT.

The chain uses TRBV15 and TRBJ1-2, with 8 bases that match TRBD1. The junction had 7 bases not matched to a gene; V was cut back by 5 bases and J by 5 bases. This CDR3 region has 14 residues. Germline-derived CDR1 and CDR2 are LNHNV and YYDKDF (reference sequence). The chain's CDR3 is CATSPPDRVYGYTF. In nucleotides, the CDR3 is TGTGCCACCAGCCCCCCGGACAGGGTATATGGCTACACCTTC.

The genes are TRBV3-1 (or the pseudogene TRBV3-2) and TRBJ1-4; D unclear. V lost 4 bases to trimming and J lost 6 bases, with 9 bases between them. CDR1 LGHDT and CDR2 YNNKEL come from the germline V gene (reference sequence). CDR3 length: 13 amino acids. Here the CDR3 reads CASSRRGDEKLFF. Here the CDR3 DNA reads TGTGCCAGCAGCCGCCGCGGGGATGAAAAACTGTTTTTT.

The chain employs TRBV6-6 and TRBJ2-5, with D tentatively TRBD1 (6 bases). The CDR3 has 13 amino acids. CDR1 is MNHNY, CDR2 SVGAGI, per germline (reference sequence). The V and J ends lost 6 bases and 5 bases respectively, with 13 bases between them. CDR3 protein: CASRLTQGETQYF. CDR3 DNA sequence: TGTGCCAGCAGGCTGACCCAGGGGGAGACCCAGTACTTC.

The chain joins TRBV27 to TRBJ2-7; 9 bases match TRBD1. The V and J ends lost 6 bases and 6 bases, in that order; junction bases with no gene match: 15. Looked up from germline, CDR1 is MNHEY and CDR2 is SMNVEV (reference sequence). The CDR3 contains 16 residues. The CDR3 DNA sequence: TGTGCCAGCAGACTCACCGGGACAGGGACCCTCGGCGAGCAGTACTTC. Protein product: CASRLTGTGTLGEQYF.

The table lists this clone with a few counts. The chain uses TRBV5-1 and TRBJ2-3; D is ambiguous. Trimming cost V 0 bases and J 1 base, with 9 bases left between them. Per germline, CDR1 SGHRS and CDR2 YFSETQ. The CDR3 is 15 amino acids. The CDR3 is CASSLARQGTDTQYF. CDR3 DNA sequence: TGCGCCAGCAGCTTGGCCCGTCAGGGCACAGATACGCAGTATTTT.

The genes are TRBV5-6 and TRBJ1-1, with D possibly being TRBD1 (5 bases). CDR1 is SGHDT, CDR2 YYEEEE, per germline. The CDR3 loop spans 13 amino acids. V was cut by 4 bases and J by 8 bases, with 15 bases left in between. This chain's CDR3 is CASSPPVRGEAFF. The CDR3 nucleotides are TGTGCCAGCAGCCCACCCGTAAGGGGAGAAGCTTTCTTT.

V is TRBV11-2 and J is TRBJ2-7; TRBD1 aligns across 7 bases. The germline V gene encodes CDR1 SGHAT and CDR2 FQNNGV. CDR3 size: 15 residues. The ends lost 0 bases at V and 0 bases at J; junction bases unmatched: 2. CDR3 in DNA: TGTGCCAGCAGCTTAGACAGGGGGAACTCCTACGAGCAGTACTTC. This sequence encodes CASSLDRGNSYEQYF.

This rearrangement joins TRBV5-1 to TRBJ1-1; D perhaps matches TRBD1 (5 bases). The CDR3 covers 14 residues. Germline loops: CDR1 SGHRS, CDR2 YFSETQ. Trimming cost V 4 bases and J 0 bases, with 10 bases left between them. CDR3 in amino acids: CASSVQGVNTEAFF. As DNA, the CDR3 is TGCGCCAGCAGCGTTCAGGGTGTGAACACTGAAGCTTTCTTT.

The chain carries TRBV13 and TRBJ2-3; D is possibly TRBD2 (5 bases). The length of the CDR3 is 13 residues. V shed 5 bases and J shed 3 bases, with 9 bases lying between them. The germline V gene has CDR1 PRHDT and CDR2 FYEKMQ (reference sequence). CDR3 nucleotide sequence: TGTGCCAGCAGCCGGGGAACGACAGATACGCAGTATTTT. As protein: CASSRGTTDTQYF.

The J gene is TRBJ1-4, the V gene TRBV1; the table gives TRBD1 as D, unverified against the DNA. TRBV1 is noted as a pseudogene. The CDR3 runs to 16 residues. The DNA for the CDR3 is TGCACCAGCATCCCAAGACAGACATTCTCGTGGAGAAAACTGTTTTTT. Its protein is CTSIPRQTFSWRKLFF.

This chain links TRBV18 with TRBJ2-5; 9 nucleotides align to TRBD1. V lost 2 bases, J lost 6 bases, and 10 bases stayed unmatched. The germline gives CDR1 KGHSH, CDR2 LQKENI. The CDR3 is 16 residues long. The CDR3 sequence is CASSPEDGTGWKTQYF. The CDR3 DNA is TGTGCCAGCTCACCAGAGGACGGGACAGGGTGGAAGACCCAGTACTTC.

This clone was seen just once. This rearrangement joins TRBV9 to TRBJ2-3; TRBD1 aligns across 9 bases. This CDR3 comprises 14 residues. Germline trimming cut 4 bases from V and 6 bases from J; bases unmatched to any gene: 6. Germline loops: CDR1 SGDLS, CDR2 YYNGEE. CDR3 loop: CASSKQGATDTQYF. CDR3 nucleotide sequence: TGTGCCAGCAGCAAACAGGGGGCAACCGATACGCAGTATTTT.